This is a list of T cell receptor beta chains from one sample in a study of early T cells in non-severe SARS-CoV-2 infection. TCRdb reprocessed the 5' RACE reads via MiXCR and lists one record per CDR3 protein. The table has 60,000 to 65,000 distinct CDR3 sequences, under 15% seen once. Sequenced sample: whole blood. Receptor source: an adult who was a healthcare worker with PCR-confirmed SARS-CoV-2 infection or an uninfected control (not recorded which). CDR3s leave out the opening cysteine and the closing phenylalanine or tryptophan. Each record gives: D gene, V gene, J gene, CDR3 protein. D genes are given only for firm matches.

d_gene: .; v_gene: TRBV12-3/TRBV12-4; j_gene: TRBJ2-7; CDR3aa: ASRRDTYEQY
d_gene: .; v_gene: TRBV18; j_gene: TRBJ1-1; CDR3aa: ASSLNSGNTEAF
d_gene: .; v_gene: TRBV20-1; j_gene: TRBJ2-3; CDR3aa: SARDRISSTDTQY
d_gene: .; v_gene: TRBV2; j_gene: TRBJ1-2; CDR3aa: ASSDGGGYGYT
d_gene: .; v_gene: TRBV20-1; j_gene: TRBJ1-5; CDR3aa: SADGRYSNQPQH
d_gene: TRBD2; v_gene: TRBV4-2; j_gene: TRBJ2-1; CDR3aa: ASSRTSGYNEQF
d_gene: .; v_gene: TRBV28; j_gene: TRBJ2-2; CDR3aa: ASSLWNGELF
d_gene: TRBD1; v_gene: TRBV29-1; j_gene: TRBJ2-5; CDR3aa: SVDGTEGLETQY
d_gene: TRBD2; v_gene: TRBV12-3/TRBV12-4; j_gene: TRBJ2-5; CDR3aa: ASSLGLADQETQY
d_gene: TRBD2; v_gene: TRBV12-3/TRBV12-4; j_gene: TRBJ2-5; CDR3aa: ASSSSGGQETQY
d_gene: .; v_gene: TRBV11-2; j_gene: TRBJ1-2; CDR3aa: ASARRGRDGYT
d_gene: TRBD1; v_gene: TRBV2; j_gene: TRBJ1-4; CDR3aa: ASSERQGRVIKLF
d_gene: TRBD1; v_gene: TRBV12-3/TRBV12-4; j_gene: TRBJ2-2; CDR3aa: ASSFQGAAGELF
d_gene: .; v_gene: TRBV15; j_gene: TRBJ2-7; CDR3aa: ATSRDWLPGAPYEQY
d_gene: .; v_gene: TRBV24-1; j_gene: TRBJ2-7; CDR3aa: ATSDQGTRGAYEQY
d_gene: .; v_gene: TRBV7-9; j_gene: TRBJ1-1; CDR3aa: ASSLGAGGADTEAF
d_gene: .; v_gene: TRBV20-1; j_gene: TRBJ2-1; CDR3aa: SAPDYNEQF
d_gene: .; v_gene: TRBV6-5; j_gene: TRBJ2-4; CDR3aa: ASRPTGLGPAKNIQY
d_gene: TRBD1; v_gene: TRBV11-2; j_gene: TRBJ2-4; CDR3aa: ASSAILSGTGVLKNIQY
d_gene: .; v_gene: TRBV6-2/TRBV6-3; j_gene: TRBJ1-1; CDR3aa: ASSLAGPYTEAF
d_gene: .; v_gene: TRBV20-1; j_gene: TRBJ2-1; CDR3aa: SAREPDNEQF
d_gene: .; v_gene: TRBV19; j_gene: TRBJ2-1; CDR3aa: ASRTGPSSYNEQF
d_gene: .; v_gene: TRBV29-1; j_gene: TRBJ2-7; CDR3aa: SVDRGGYEQY
d_gene: .; v_gene: TRBV11-2; j_gene: TRBJ2-3; CDR3aa: ASITGSYTDTQY
d_gene: TRBD2; v_gene: TRBV11-2; j_gene: TRBJ2-1; CDR3aa: ASSETLAGNNEQF
d_gene: .; v_gene: TRBV12-3/TRBV12-4; j_gene: TRBJ2-1; CDR3aa: ASSPPPYNEQF
d_gene: TRBD2; v_gene: TRBV27; j_gene: TRBJ2-7; CDR3aa: ASSSSGRAPYEQY
d_gene: TRBD2; v_gene: TRBV5-1; j_gene: TRBJ2-3; CDR3aa: ASSLLADTDTQY
d_gene: .; v_gene: TRBV3-1; j_gene: TRBJ2-6; CDR3aa: ASSQLTPGANVLT
d_gene: .; v_gene: TRBV28; j_gene: TRBJ1-2; CDR3aa: ASSSRGGYSYGYT
d_gene: .; v_gene: TRBV7-2; j_gene: TRBJ1-3; CDR3aa: ASSPTSHMSFGNTIY
d_gene: TRBD1; v_gene: TRBV27; j_gene: TRBJ2-2; CDR3aa: ASSPRRTGQANTGELF
d_gene: .; v_gene: TRBV5-1; j_gene: TRBJ2-5; CDR3aa: ASSSGSSGETQY
d_gene: TRBD1; v_gene: TRBV5-4; j_gene: TRBJ1-2; CDR3aa: ASSQGQGESGYT
d_gene: .; v_gene: TRBV12-3/TRBV12-4; j_gene: TRBJ2-1; CDR3aa: ASSFSRRNEQF
d_gene: .; v_gene: TRBV20-1; j_gene: TRBJ2-1; CDR3aa: SARFTGGGNEQF
d_gene: .; v_gene: TRBV7-2; j_gene: TRBJ2-1; CDR3aa: ASSLIGSSYNEQF
d_gene: TRBD2; v_gene: TRBV10-3; j_gene: TRBJ2-7; CDR3aa: AISGVAGGQY
d_gene: TRBD1; v_gene: TRBV29-1; j_gene: TRBJ2-2; CDR3aa: SVGDRGLNTGELF
d_gene: TRBD1; v_gene: TRBV2; j_gene: TRBJ2-7; CDR3aa: ASRDRGAEQY